Shown below are 8 T cell receptor beta chains from a single sample sequenced in a study of control samples from healthy donors and cancer patients. The table came from immunoSEQ multiplex PCR; TCRdb's copy has only in-frame clones and leaves some out. The repertoire holds about 54,000 clones, with 95% to 97% as singletons. The specimen sequenced was blood. These receptor sequences come from a woman aged 25 to 45 in good health.

The rearrangement joins TRBV6-5 to TRBJ1-5, with TRBD1 identical over 9 bases. This CDR3 contains 14 residues. Germline CDR1 is MNHEY and CDR2 is SVGAGI. J gave up 4 bases and V 2 bases, and 0 bases lay outside the gene matches. DNA of the CDR3: TGTGCCAGCAGTTACGGACAGGGGAATCAGCCCCAGCATTTT. It specifies CASSYGQGNQPQHF.

The V and J genes are TRBV7-9 and TRBJ1-1; D gene unclear. Germline V CDR1 and CDR2: SEHNR, FQNEAQ (reference sequence). V lost 5 bases to trimming and J lost 0 bases, with 13 bases between them. The CDR3 extends over 15 amino acids. CDR3 bases: TGTGCCAGCAGCCAGTGGGAACTCATGAACACTGAAGCTTTCTTT. It codes for CASSQWELMNTEAFF.

The CDR3 region is CASSFDIQNSNQPQHF. For the CDR3, the DNA is TGTGCCAGCAGTTTCGACATCCAGAATAGCAATCAGCCCCAGCATTTT. This chain uses TRBV28 with TRBJ1-5, with unresolved D. Germline V gene lookup returns CDR1 MDHEN and CDR2 SYDVKM. The CDR3 is 16 residues long. The V end lost 3 bases, the J end lost 0 bases, and 12 bases lay between the germline ends.

This rearrangement joins TRBV9 to TRBJ2-7, with D tentatively TRBD2 (7 bases). The germline CDR1 and CDR2 sequences are SGDLS and YYNGEE. CDR3 length: 15 residues. V was pared by 0 bases and J by 0 bases, with 10 bases between. CDR3 protein: CASSVGGGGSYEQYF. The DNA of the CDR3 is TGTGCCAGCAGCGTAGGGGGAGGGGGCTCCTACGAGCAGTACTTC.

V gene TRBV2 combines with J gene TRBJ2-7; unclear D gene. The V gene's germline CDR1 is SNHLY and CDR2 FYNNEI. The CDR3 runs 15 residues. Trimming stripped 2 bases from V and 3 bases from J, with 14 bases between. The DNA of the CDR3 is TGTGCCAGCAGTGAACGGTGGACCATCGTCTACGAGCAGTACTTC. Translated: CASSERWTIVYEQYF. Looking up the rest from reference TRBV2 and TRBJ2-7 gives the full variable domain: EPEVTQTPSHQVTQMGQEVILRCVPISNHLYFYWYRQILGQKVEFLVSFYNNEISEKSEIFDDQFSVERPDGSNFTLKIRSTKLEDSAMYFCASSERWTIVYEQYFGPGTRLTVT.

The chain is built from TRBV7-8 and TRBJ2-1, with 9 bases aligning to TRBD2. Trimming at V came to 3 bases and at J to 5 bases, leaving 8 bases not matched to a gene. The CDR3 contains 16 residues. CDR1 is SGHVS and CDR2 is FQNEAQ in the germline V gene. CDR3 loop: CASSFLREGLNNEQFF. The CDR3 DNA reads TGTGCCAGCAGCTTTCTGCGGGAGGGCCTGAACAATGAGCAGTTCTTC. The full variable domain, in which reference TRBV7-8 and TRBJ2-1 provide the parts outside the CDR3, is GAGVSQSPRYKVAKRGQDVALRCDPISGHVSLFWYQQALGQGPEFLTYFQNEAQLDKSGLPSDRFFAERPEGSVSTLKIQRTQQEDSAVYLCASSFLREGLNNEQFFGPGTRLTVL.

The chain employs TRBV12-3 or TRBV12-4 and TRBJ1-5, with D possibly being TRBD1 (5 bases). The CDR3 length is 13 residues. V lost 4 bases and J lost 4, with 8 bases in between. The chain's CDR3 is CASSSSGNQPQHF. CDR3 coding DNA: TGTGCCAGCAGTTCTTCAGGGAATCAGCCCCAGCATTTT.

V is TRBV21-1 and J is TRBJ1-4. TRBV21-1 is a listed pseudogene. CDR3 length: 13 amino acids. This chain's CDR3 is CASTHALNEKLFF. For the CDR3, the DNA is TGTGCCAGCACGCACGCTCTGAATGAAAAACTGTTTTTT.